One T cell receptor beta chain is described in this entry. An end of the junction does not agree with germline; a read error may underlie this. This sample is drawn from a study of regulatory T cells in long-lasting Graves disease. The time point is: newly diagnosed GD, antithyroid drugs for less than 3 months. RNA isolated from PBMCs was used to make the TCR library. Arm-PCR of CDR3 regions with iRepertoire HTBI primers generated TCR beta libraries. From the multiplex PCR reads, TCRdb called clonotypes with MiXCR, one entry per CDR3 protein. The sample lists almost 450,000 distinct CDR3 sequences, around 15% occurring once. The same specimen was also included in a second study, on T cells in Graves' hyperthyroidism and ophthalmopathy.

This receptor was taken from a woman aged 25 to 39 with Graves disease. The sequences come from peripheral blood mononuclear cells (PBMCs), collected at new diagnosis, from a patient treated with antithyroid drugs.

DNA of the CDR3: TGCGCCAGCAGGGGAAGCCCCGGAGGAAACACCATATACTTT. Protein product: CASRGSPGGNTIYF. V and J are TRBV5-1 and TRBJ1-3; no clear D. CDR3 length: 14 amino acids. Looked up from germline, CDR1 is SGHRS and CDR2 is YFSETQ. Based on the CDR3 plus reference TRBV5-1 and TRBJ1-3, the full variable domain is KAGVTQTPRYLIKTRGQQVTLSCSPISGHRSVSWYQQTPGQGLQFLFEYFSETQRNKGNFPGRFSGRQFSNSRSEMNVSTLELGDSALYLCASRGSPGGNTIYFGEGSWLTVV.